This is a list of T cell receptor beta chains from one sample in a study of vaccination and CD4 T cells after COVID-19. A single record per CDR3 protein comes from TCRdb applying MiXCR to the PCR reads. In the table there are around 19,000 distinct CDR3 sequences, roughly 40% of which are singletons. The antigens these receptors bind are not known. Sequences were obtained from CD4+ T cells from blood, cultured in vitro. Receptors were obtained from a human donor who had recovered from COVID-19. The CDR3 runs from the conserved cysteine through the conserved F or W. The D gene is left open where the match is weak. Only part of the rows carry a size: once, few, many, or a class if the clone is expanded.

abundance	v_gene	j_gene	d_gene	CDR3nt	CDR3aa
few	TRBV11-2	TRBJ1-6	TRBD1	TGTGCCAGCAGCTCGATACGACAGGGGCTCCTGAGTATTGGCTCACCCCTCCACTTT	CASSSIRQGLLSIGSPLHF
few	TRBV6-1	TRBJ2-5	.	TGTGCCAGCTTGTGGCAGAACCAAGAGACCCAGTACTTC	CASLWQNQETQYF
few	TRBV11-3	TRBJ2-2	.	TGTGCCAGCAGCTTAGATGGGGGGTCGAACACCGGGGAGCTGTTTTTT	CASSLDGGSNTGELFF
.	TRBV20-1	TRBJ2-1	.	TGCAGTGCTAGTGGGGCTTTTGCAGGGGCGGATGAGCAGTTCTTC	CSASGAFAGADEQFF
.	TRBV7-2	TRBJ1-5	.	TGTGCCAGCAGCTTATCGCGGGATGGGCAGCCCCAGCATTTT	CASSLSRDGQPQHF
.	TRBV12-3/TRBV12-4	TRBJ2-5	.	TGTGCCAGCAGGTCCGGGACACAAGAGACCCAGTACTTC	CASRSGTQETQYF
.	TRBV30	TRBJ2-3	TRBD2	TGTGCCTGGAGTGTACTCGGGGGGTGGGACACAGATACGCAGTATTTT	CAWSVLGGWDTDTQYF
.	TRBV7-9	TRBJ2-1	TRBD2	TGTGCCAGCAGTATCCTGGGCGGGAGTCGCAATGAGCAGTTCTTC	CASSILGGSRNEQFF
.	TRBV6-4	TRBJ2-1	.	TGTGCCAGCAGTGACTCATGGACTCCGTACAATGAGCAGTTCTTC	CASSDSWTPYNEQFF
few	TRBV19	TRBJ2-7	.	TGTGCCAGTAGTGCGGGCTTCCTAGACGAGCAGTACTTC	CASSAGFLDEQYF
.	TRBV10-1	TRBJ1-2	.	TGCGCCAGCAGTGCAGACCCAAACTATGGCTACACCTTC	CASSADPNYGYTF
.	TRBV7-6	TRBJ1-6	TRBD1	TGTGCCAGCAGCTTATCAGGGGGTAATTCATCCCTCCACTTT	CASSLSGGNSSLHF
few	TRBV27	TRBJ2-5	TRBD2	TGTGCCAGCAGTTTTCTCCGACCTGAGGGACTAGCGGAAGAAGAGACCCAGTACTTC	CASSFLRPEGLAEEETQYF
.	TRBV6-5	TRBJ1-5	.	TGTGCCAGCAGTTACTCTAGATCGGACCCCCAGCATTTT	CASSYSRSDPQHF
.	TRBV10-3	TRBJ2-3	TRBD2	TGTGCTATCAGTGGTCCTAGCGGGAGTTCTGATACGCAGTATTTT	CAISGPSGSSDTQYF
few	TRBV28	TRBJ1-2	.	TGTGCCAGCAGTTCCGGGGACGTTTATGGCTACACCTTC	CASSSGDVYGYTF
.	TRBV11-2	TRBJ1-6	TRBD1	TGTGCCAGCAGCTTAAGACAGGGAGACTCACCCCTCCACTTT	CASSLRQGDSPLHF
few	TRBV7-9	TRBJ1-3	TRBD1	TGTGCCAGCAGCTCCCAATTCAGGGGGCGCGGGAACACCATATATTTT	CASSSQFRGRGNTIYF
.	TRBV28	TRBJ1-6	.	TGTGTCAGCGCCGACCTCAATTCACCCCTCCACTTT	CVSADLNSPLHF
few	TRBV27	TRBJ1-4	.	TGTGCCAGCAGTTTTTGGGAGTCAAGGGAAAAACTGTTTTTT	CASSFWESREKLFF
few	TRBV11-2	TRBJ1-1	.	TGTGCCAGCAGCTCCCAGGGGAACACTGAAGCTTTCTTT	CASSSQGNTEAFF
few	TRBV20-1	TRBJ1-5	.	TGCAGTGCTAGAGATTCGCGGGGAGGCAGGGTGAAACAGCCCCAGCATTTT	CSARDSRGGRVKQPQHF
.	TRBV20-1	TRBJ1-2	TRBD1	TGCAGTGCTAGAGCAGGGGACAGGGGGCTGACGAACTATGGCTACACCTTC	CSARAGDRGLTNYGYTF
.	TRBV12-5	TRBJ1-5	.	TGTGCTAGTGCCCAGGGGTGGAATCAGCCCCAGCATTTT	CASAQGWNQPQHF
.	TRBV9	TRBJ1-2	TRBD1	TGTGCCAGCAGCCCACAGACAGGGTATGGCTACACCTTC	CASSPQTGYGYTF
.	TRBV7-9	TRBJ1-4	.	TGTGCCAGCAGCCCCCGACAGAAAGAAAAACTGTTTTTT	CASSPRQKEKLFF
few	TRBV7-2	TRBJ1-1	.	TGTGCCAGCAGCTCCGTAGGCATGAACACTGAAGCTTTCTTT	CASSSVGMNTEAFF
.	TRBV7-2	TRBJ2-6	.	TGTGCCAGCAGCTTAGCCGGCATAACGCGCTGGGGCTCTGGGGCCAACGTCCTGACTTTC	CASSLAGITRWGSGANVLTF
.	TRBV10-1	TRBJ2-7	TRBD2	TGCGCCAGCAGACAGCGGGACTCCTACGAGCAGTACTTC	CASRQRDSYEQYF
.	TRBV2	TRBJ2-1	.	TGTGCCAGCAGATTCTTGGTCCAAAATGAGCAGTTCTTC	CASRFLVQNEQFF
few	TRBV7-7	TRBJ2-5	.	TGTGCCAGCAGCCAGCTATCCCAAGAGACCCAGTACTTC	CASSQLSQETQYF
.	TRBV28	TRBJ2-3	.	TGTGCCAGCAGTGTCCTTGGAGGGGGGATTAGCACAGATACGCAGTATTTT	CASSVLGGGISTDTQYF
.	TRBV19	TRBJ2-1	.	TGTGCCAGTAGTCCAGCACCTTACAATGAGCAGTTCTTC	CASSPAPYNEQFF
.	TRBV19	TRBJ1-1	TRBD1	TGTGCCGTTCGGGACAGGGGGGGGACTGAAGCTTTCTTT	CAVRDRGGTEAFF
.	TRBV11-1	TRBJ2-3	.	TGTGCCAGCAGCTTAGGAGCGCAGCAAGCTAGCGTTCAGTATTTT	CASSLGAQQASVQYF
.	TRBV2	TRBJ2-3	.	TGTGCCAGCAGTGAAGCCGGTGGAGGGAGCACAGATACGCAGTATTTT	CASSEAGGGSTDTQYF
.	TRBV20-1	TRBJ2-7	TRBD2	TGCAGTGCTGAGGGACTAGAGGCCGACGAGCAGTACTTC	CSAEGLEADEQYF
.	TRBV19	TRBJ2-3	.	TGTGCCACCTCGACTCGCACAGATACGCAGTATTTT	CATSTRTDTQYF
.	TRBV2	TRBJ2-5	.	TGTGCCAGCAGTGGAGGAGGGGGTGAAGAGACCCAGTACTTC	CASSGGGGEETQYF
.	TRBV28	TRBJ2-2	TRBD2	TGTGCCAGCAGGTCCACCGGGGGGTACACCGGGGAGCTGTTTTTT	CASRSTGGYTGELFF
once	TRBV5-4	TRBJ2-3	TRBD2	TGTGCCAGCAGCTTGGAGTATGGCCCCCGGGGGGGCACAGATACGCAGTATTTT	CASSLEYGPRGGTDTQYF
.	TRBV30	TRBJ2-5	TRBD2	TGTGCCTGGGCGAGGGGAGGGGAAGAGACCCAGTACTTC	CAWARGGEETQYF
few	TRBV7-2	TRBJ1-2	.	TGTGCCAGCAGCCTGGGCAGACCGGGACACCCCGGCTATGGCTACACCTTC	CASSLGRPGHPGYGYTF